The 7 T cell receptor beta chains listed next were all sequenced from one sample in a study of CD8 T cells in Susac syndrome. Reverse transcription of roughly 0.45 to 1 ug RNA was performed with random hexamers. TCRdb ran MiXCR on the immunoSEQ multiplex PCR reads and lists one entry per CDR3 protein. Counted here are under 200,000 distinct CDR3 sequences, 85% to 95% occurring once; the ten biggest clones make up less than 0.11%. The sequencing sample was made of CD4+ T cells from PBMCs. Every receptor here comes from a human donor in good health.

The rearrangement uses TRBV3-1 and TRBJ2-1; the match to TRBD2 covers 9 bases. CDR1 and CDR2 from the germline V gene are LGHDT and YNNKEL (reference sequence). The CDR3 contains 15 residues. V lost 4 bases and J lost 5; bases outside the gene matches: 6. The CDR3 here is CASSPRGGRDNEQFF. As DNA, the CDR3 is TGTGCCAGCAGCCCCCGGGGCGGGAGGGACAATGAGCAGTTCTTC.

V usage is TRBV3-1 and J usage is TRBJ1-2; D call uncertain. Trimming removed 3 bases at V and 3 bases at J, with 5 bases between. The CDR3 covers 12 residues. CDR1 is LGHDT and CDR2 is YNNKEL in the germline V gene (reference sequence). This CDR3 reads CASSHLDYGYTF. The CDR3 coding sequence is TGTGCCAGCAGCCACTTGGACTATGGCTACACCTTC.

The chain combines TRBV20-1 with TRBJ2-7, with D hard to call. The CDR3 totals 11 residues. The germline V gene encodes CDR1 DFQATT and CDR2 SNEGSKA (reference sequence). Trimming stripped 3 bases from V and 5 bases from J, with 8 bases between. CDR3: CSASSRHEQYV. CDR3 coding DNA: TGCAGTGCTAGTTCGAGGCACGAGCAGTACGTC.

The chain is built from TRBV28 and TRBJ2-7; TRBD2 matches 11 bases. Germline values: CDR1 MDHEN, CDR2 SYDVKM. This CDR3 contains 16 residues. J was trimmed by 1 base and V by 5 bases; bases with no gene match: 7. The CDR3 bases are TGTGCCAGCAGTGGGGTACTAGCGGGAGTGTCCTACGAGCAGTACGTC. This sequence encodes CASSGVLAGVSYEQYV.

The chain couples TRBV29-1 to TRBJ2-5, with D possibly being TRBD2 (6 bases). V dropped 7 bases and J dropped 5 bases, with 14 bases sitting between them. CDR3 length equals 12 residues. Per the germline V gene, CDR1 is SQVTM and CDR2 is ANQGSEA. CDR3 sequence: CSAGGGRETQYF. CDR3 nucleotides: TGCAGCGCCGGGGGAGGTCGGGAGACCCAGTACTTC.

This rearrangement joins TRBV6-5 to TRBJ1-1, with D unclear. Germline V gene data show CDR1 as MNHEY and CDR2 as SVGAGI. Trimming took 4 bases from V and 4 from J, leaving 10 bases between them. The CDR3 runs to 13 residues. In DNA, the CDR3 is TGTGCCAGCAGTTCGGCCAGCGGCACTGAAGCTTTCTTT. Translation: CASSSASGTEAFF.

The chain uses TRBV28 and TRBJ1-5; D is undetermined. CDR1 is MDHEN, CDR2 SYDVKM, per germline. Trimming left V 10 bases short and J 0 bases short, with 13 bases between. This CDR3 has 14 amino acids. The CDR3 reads CATLFGVSNQPQHF. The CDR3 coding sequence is TGTGCCACCTTATTCGGGGTTAGCAATCAGCCCCAGCATTTT.